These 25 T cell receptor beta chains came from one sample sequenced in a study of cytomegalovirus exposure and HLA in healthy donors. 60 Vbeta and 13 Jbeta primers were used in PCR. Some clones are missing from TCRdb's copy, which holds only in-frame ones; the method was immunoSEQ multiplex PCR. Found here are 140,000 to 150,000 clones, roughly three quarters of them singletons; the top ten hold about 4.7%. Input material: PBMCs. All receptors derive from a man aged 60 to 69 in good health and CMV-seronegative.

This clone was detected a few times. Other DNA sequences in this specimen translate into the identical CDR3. CDR3 protein: CASRPGGSSYEQYF. In DNA form, the CDR3 reads TGTGCCAGCAGACCCGGGGGGAGCTCCTACGAGCAGTACTTC. The chain combines TRBV27 with TRBJ2-7; 7 nucleotides line up with TRBD2. Trimming removed 6 bases from V and 0 bases from J; junction bases left unmatched: 5. The CDR3 extends over 14 amino acids. From germline, CDR1 is MNHEY and CDR2 SMNVEV (reference sequence).

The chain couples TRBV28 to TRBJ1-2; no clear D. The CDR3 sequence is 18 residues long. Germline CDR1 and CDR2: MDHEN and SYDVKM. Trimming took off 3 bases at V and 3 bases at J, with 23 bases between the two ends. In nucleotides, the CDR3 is TGTGCCAGCAGTTTCCCCCATAAAGAGGCATATCGGGACTATGGCTACACCTTC. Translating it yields CASSFPHKEAYRDYGYTF.

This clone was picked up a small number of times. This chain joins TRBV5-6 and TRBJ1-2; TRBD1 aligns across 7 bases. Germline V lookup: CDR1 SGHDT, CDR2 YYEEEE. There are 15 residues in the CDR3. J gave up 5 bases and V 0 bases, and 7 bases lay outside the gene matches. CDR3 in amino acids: CASSLVWDREYGYTF. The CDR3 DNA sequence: TGTGCCAGCAGCTTGGTGTGGGACAGAGAGTATGGCTACACCTTC.

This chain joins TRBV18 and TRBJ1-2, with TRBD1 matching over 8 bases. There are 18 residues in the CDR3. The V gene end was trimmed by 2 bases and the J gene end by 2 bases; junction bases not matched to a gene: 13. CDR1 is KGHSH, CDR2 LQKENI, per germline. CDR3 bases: TGTGCCAGCTCACCAAGGGAGGGGCACAGGGGGAAGAACTATGGCTACACCTTC. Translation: CASSPREGHRGKNYGYTF. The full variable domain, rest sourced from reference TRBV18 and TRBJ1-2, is NAGVMQNPRHLVRRRGQEARLRCSPMKGHSHVYWYRQLPEEGLKFMVYLQKENIIDESGMPKERFSAEFPKEGPSILRIQQVVRGDSAAYFCASSPREGHRGKNYGYTFGSGTRLTVV.

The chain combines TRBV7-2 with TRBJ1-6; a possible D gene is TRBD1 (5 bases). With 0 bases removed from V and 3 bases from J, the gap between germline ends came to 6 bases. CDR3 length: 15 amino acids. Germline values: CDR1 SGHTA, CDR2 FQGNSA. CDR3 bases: TGTGCCAGCAGCTTAGCCGGGGGCTATAATTCACCCCTCCACTTT. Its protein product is CASSLAGGYNSPLHF.

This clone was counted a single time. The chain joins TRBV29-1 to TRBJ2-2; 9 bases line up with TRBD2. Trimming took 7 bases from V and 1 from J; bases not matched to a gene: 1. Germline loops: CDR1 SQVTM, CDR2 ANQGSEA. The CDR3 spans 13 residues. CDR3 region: CSGREGNTGELFF. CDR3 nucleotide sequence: TGCAGCGGGCGGGAGGGGAACACCGGGGAGCTGTTTTTT.

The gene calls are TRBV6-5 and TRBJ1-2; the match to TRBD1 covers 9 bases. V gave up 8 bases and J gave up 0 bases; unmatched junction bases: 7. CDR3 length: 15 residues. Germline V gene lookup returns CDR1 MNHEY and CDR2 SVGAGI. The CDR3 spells CASRDRELSNYGYTF. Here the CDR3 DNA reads TGTGCCAGCCGGGACAGGGAACTATCTAACTATGGCTACACCTTC.

The CDR3 loop reads CASSSLIAGGAPYNEQFF. The CDR3 coding sequence is TGTGCCAGCAGTTCCCTGATAGCGGGAGGGGCCCCCTACAATGAGCAGTTCTTC. The chain employs TRBV27 and TRBJ2-1; TRBD2 matches 11 bases. The V segment lost 4 bases and the J segment 2 bases; nucleotides outside the gene matches: 10. The germline V gene has CDR1 MNHEY and CDR2 SMNVEV (reference sequence). This CDR3 is 18 amino acids long.

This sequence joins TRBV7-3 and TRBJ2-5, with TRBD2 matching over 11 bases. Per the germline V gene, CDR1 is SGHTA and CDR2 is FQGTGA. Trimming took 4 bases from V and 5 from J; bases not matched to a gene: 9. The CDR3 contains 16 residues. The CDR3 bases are TGTGCCAGCAGCTCGAGTAGCGGGAGGGCGGAGGAGACCCAGTACTTC. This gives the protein CASSSSSGRAEETQYF.

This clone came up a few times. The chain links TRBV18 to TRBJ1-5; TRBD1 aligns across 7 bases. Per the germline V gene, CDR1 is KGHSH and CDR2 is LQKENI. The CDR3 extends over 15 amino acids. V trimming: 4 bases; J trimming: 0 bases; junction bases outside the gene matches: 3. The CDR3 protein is CASSLGTDSNQPQHF. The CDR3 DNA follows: TGTGCCAGCTCACTCGGGACAGATAGCAATCAGCCCCAGCATTTT. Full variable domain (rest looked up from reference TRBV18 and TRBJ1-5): NAGVMQNPRHLVRRRGQEARLRCSPMKGHSHVYWYRQLPEEGLKFMVYLQKENIIDESGMPKERFSAEFPKEGPSILRIQQVVRGDSAAYFCASSLGTDSNQPQHFGDGTRLSIL.

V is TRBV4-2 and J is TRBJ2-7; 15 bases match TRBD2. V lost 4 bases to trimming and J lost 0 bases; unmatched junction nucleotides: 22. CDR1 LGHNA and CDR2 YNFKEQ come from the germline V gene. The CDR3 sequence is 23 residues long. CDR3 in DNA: TGTGCCAGCAGCCCGGGGAACCCGGGACTAGCGGGAGGAATTAACAAGACCTCCTACGAGCAGTACTTC. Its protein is CASSPGNPGLAGGINKTSYEQYF.

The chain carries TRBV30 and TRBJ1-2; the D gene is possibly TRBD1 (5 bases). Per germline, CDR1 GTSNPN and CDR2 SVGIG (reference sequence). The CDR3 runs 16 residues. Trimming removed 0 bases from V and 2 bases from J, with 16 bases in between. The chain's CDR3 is CAWSVHQGLPNYGYTF. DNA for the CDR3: TGTGCCTGGAGTGTACACCAGGGACTTCCGAACTATGGCTACACCTTC. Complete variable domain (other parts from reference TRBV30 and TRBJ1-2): SQTIHQWPATLVQPVGSPLSLECTVEGTSNPNLYWYRQAAGRGLQLLFYSVGIGQISSEVPQNLSASRPQDRQFILSSKKLLLSDSGFYLCAWSVHQGLPNYGYTFGSGTRLTVV.

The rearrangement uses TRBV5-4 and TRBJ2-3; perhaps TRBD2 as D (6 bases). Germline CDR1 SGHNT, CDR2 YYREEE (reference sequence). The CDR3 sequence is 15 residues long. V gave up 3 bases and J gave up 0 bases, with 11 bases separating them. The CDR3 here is CASSSDYFSTDTQYF. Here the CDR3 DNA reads TGTGCCAGCAGCTCGGACTACTTTAGCACAGATACGCAGTATTTT.

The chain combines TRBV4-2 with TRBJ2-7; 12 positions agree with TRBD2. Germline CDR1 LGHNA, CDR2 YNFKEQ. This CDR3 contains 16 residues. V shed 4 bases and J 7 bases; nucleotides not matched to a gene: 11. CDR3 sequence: CASSPKGTSGFLEQYF. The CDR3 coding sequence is TGTGCCAGCAGCCCCAAAGGGACTAGCGGGTTCCTGGAGCAGTACTTC.

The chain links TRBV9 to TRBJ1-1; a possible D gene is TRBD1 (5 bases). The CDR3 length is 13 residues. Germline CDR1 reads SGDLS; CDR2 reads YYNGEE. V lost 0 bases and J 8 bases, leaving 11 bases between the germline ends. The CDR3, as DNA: TGTGCCAGCAGCGTAGAGCAGGGAGGCGAAGCTTTCTTT. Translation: CASSVEQGGEAFF.

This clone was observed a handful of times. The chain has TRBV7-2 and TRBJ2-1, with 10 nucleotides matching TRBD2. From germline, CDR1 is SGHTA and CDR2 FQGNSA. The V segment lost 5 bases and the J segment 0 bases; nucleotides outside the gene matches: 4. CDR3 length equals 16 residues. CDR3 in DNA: TGTGCCAGCAGCCTTACTAGCGGGAACTCCTACAATGAGCAGTTCTTC. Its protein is CASSLTSGNSYNEQFF.

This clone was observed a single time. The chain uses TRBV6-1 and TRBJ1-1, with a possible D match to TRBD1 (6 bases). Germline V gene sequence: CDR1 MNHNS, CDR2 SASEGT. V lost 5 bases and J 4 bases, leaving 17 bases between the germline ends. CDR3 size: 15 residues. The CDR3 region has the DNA TGTGCCAGCAGTCCACAAAGGGGGGGTTCCACTGAAGCTTTCTTT. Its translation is CASSPQRGGSTEAFF.

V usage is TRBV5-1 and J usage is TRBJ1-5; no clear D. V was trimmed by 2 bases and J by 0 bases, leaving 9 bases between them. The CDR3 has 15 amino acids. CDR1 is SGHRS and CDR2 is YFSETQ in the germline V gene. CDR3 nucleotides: TGCGCCAGCAGCTTTGACGGGGATAGCAATCAGCCCCAGCATTTT. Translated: CASSFDGDSNQPQHF. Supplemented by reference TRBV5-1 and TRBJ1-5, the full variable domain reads KAGVTQTPRYLIKTRGQQVTLSCSPISGHRSVSWYQQTPGQGLQFLFEYFSETQRNKGNFPGRFSGRQFSNSRSEMNVSTLELGDSALYLCASSFDGDSNQPQHFGDGTRLSIL.

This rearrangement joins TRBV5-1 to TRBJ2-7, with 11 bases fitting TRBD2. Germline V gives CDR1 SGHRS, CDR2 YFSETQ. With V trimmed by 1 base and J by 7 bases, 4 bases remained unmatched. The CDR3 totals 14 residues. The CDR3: CASSLLAGGEEQYF. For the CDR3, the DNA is TGCGCCAGCAGCTTGCTAGCGGGAGGTGAAGAGCAGTACTTC.

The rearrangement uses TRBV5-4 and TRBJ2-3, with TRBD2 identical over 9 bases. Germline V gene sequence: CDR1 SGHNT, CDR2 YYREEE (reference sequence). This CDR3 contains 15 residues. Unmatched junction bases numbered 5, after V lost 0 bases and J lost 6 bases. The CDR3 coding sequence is TGTGCCAGCAGCTTGGGGCGGGAGGGCCTGGATACGCAGTATTTT. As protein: CASSLGREGLDTQYF.

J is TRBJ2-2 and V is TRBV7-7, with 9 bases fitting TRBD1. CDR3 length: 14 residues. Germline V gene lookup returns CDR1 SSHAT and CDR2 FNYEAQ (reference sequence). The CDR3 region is CASRYGQGTGELFF. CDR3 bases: TGTGCTAGCCGCTATGGACAGGGGACCGGGGAGCTGTTTTTT.

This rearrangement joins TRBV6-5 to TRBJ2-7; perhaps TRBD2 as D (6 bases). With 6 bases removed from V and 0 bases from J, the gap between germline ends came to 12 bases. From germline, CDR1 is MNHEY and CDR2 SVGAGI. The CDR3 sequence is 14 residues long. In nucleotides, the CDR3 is TGTGCCAGCAGGGGGGTAGCGGCCTCCTACGAGCAGTACTTC. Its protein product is CASRGVAASYEQYF.

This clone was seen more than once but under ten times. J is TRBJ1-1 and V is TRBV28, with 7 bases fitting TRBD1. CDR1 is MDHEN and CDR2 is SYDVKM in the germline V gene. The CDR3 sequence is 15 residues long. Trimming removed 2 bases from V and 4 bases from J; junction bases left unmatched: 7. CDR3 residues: CASSLADRMGTEAFF. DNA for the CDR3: TGTGCCAGCAGTTTAGCGGACAGGATGGGCACTGAAGCTTTCTTT.

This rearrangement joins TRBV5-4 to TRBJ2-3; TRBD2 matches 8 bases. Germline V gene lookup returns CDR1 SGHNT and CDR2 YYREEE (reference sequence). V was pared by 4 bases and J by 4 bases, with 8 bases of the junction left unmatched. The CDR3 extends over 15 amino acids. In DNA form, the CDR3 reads TGTGCCAGCAGCCCGGGAGGGCCCGGGGCAGATACGCAGTATTTT. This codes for CASSPGGPGADTQYF.

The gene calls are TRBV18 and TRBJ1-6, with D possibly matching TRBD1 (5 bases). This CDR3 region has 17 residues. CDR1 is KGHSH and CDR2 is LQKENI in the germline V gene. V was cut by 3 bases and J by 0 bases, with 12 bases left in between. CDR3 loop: CASSPENDSSYNSPLHF. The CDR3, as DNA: TGTGCCAGCTCACCGGAAAACGACAGCTCCTATAATTCACCCCTCCACTTT.